The sequence of this TCR beta chain was determined in a study of shared clonotypes between healthy human individuals (TCRdb year 2020). With respect to the entire study: A couple of women and three men aged 18 to 49 years were included in the cohort. The study deeply sequenced blood TCR repertoires of about 5 healthy adults to estimate repertoire size and the extent of clonotype sharing between individuals. Between about 0.94 and 8.9 billion PBMCs per donor were obtained by leukapheresis. Different laboratories and diverse techniques were used to prepare libraries and sequence TCR repertoires, to increase sequencing depth and limit assay-specific biases. The full study reports these points: The genetic and exposure-history diversity represented was limited by the small number of donors. Based on pairwise subsampling, the degree of clonotype sharing among donors was expected to be affected by sequencing depth. Sampling was restricted to blood, and TCR repertoires in tissue are likely to differ from TCR repertoires in blood.

Healthy HIV-negative adults with no recently reported acute infections or vaccinations were included as donors. Only Caucasian adults living in Nashville, Tennessee, USA were represented among the donors. For unsorted samples, about 90 million PBMCs were counted, and genomic DNA was extracted using the QIAamp DNA Blood Mini kit. After blood collection by leukapheresis, PBMCs were isolated using Ficoll-Histopaque density gradient centrifugation and then cryopreserved in the vapor phase of liquid nitrogen. CDR1 and CDR2 are drawn from the germline V gene (reference sequence): GTSNPN, SVGIG. The CDR3 sequence holds 13 residues, the cysteine and phenylalanine included. Only the CDR3 region is kept as DNA, spanning 39 bases read in frame from base 1. V lost 4 bases and J lost 8 bases; the stretch between them is 15 bases long. TCR CDR3 regions were amplified from genomic DNA by multiplex PCR using the deep immunoSEQ assay. Genomic DNA extracted from each cell subset was distributed evenly over all wells of several immunoSEQ 96-well plates, and each plate served as one replicate. For unsorted PBMC, approximately 290 ng of genomic DNA, equivalent to around 30,000 T cell genomes, went into each replicate PCR. Unsorted PBMC genomic DNA was sequenced across ten immunoSEQ deep assay plates. The purified libraries were quantified using a Qubit 3.0 fluorometer, sized with a Bioanalyzer 2100, and then quantified again using the KAPA Library Quantification kit. Every immunoSEQ 96-well plate was sequenced on a separate single-read 150-cycle Illumina NextSeq 550 flow cell. The authors processed their data as follows. Because the immunoSEQ output held only junctional sequences and lacked quality scores, the filtering could not match the filtering applied to full-length reads. To assign V/J genes and CDR3, sequences were annotated using PyIR, a Python wrapper for IgBLAST v1.9, with IMGT germline references. Reads were filtered out if the reads had weak V/J assignments (E-value above 1e-6), no CDR3, stop codons, out-of-frame junctions, or ambiguous translated residues. A V3J clonotype was defined by an identical inferred V gene, J gene, and CDR3 amino acid sequence. Percentage overlap between repertoires was calculated by dividing the number of shared unique clonotypes by the size of the smaller repertoire. Richness of each repertoire was evaluated using RTK rarefaction, the Chao1 estimator, and Recon v2.1 estimates of unobserved clonotypes. TCRdb took over this immuneACCESS table, retaining in-frame rearrangements with V and J assigned. Such tables are incomplete; in checked studies, under half of the missing clones stem from an unresolved V gene, and the remainder is unexplained. Clonal size and the V and J genes are those of that table, whereas D and trimming came from the DNA. The sample table contains some 490,000 clones; only one count was recorded for roughly 80% of them. The ten largest clones capture 9.5% to 15% of the sample.

About this clone itself: Its antigen remains unidentified. Base quality data are lacking; no much larger clone is found one base away.

The material sequenced was PBMCs. The receptor chain draws on TRBV30 and TRBJ1-3, with TRBD1 tentatively as D gene (5 bases match). The receptor was derived from a woman in her thirties or forties in good health. Some clones in this sample may be carry-over from other donors' samples. The encoded CDR3 is CAWTKSGGDTIYF. The base sequence is TGTGCCTGGACCAAAAGCGGGGGGGACACCATATATTTT.